This TCR beta chain is drawn from a study of blood T cell repertoires in COVID-19. Study information: There were acute and convalescent COVID-19 samples, and they came from the United States, Italy and Spain. PBMCs, B-cell-depleted T cells, or T cells provided the cDNA or gDNA that made up the material.

Trimming took 5 bases from V and 8 from J, leaving 15 bases between them. Germline V CDR1 and CDR2: SGHTA, FQGNSA. This CDR3 region has 14 residues. In the original workflow: Counts of nucleated cells, estimated from reference gene primer amplification, were obtained. Here immunoSEQ multiplex PCR was the method, and the copy in TCRdb shows in-frame clones only, minus some. That table is the source of V, J and clone size, and D and trimming were worked out from the DNA. The table has 200,000 to 300,000 clones, 80% to 90% seen once. The chain carries TRBV7-2 and TRBJ1-4; D is perhaps TRBD1 (6 bases). Sequencing input: peripheral blood. This sequence originates from a young man with active or convalescent COVID-19. The CDR3 nucleotides read TGTGCCAGCAGCACTCGGACAGTCTCAGAAAAACTGTTTTTT. Translating gives CASSTRTVSEKLFF.